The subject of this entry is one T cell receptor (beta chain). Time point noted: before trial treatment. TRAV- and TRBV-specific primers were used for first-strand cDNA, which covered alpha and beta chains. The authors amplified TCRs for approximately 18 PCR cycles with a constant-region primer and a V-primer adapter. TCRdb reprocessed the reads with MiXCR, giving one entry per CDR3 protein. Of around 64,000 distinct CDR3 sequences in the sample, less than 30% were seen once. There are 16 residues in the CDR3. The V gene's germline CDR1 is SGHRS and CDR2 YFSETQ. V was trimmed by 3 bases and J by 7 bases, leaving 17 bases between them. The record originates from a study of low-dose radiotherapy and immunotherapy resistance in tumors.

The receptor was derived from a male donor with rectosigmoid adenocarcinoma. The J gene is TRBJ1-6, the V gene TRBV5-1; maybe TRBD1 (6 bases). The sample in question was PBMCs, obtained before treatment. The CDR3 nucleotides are TGCGCCAGCAGCTCTACCACAGGGAATGGAAATTCACCCCTCCACTTT. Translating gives CASSSTTGNGNSPLHF. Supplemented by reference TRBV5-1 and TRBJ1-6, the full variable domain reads KAGVTQTPRYLIKTRGQQVTLSCSPISGHRSVSWYQQTPGQGLQFLFEYFSETQRNKGNFPGRFSGRQFSNSRSEMNVSTLELGDSALYLCASSSTTGNGNSPLHFGNGTRLTVT.